These T cell receptor beta chains were read from a single sample in a study of shared clonotypes between healthy human individuals. Assay used: immunoSEQ multiplex PCR; TCRdb lists only in-frame clones, some missing. The sample has about 2 million clones, about 94% seen once. What was sequenced was naive CD8+ T cells sorted from blood. The receptors come from a man in his late teens or twenties in good health. Both conserved end residues are part of each CDR3. D genes are given only for firm matches. The size entry is marked missing in some rows and otherwise reads once, few, many or a size class.

NA	13	TRBV30	TRBD1	TRBJ2-3	TGTGCCTGGGACAGGGGGCAAACAGATACGCAGTATTTT	CAWDRGQTDTQYF
NA	15	TRBV29-1	TRBD2	TRBJ2-2	TGCAGCGTTGAAGAAAGAAGTAGCGGGGCCGGGGAGCTGTTTTTT	CSVEERSSGAGELFF
once	13	TRBV10-1	NA	TRBJ2-2	TGCGCCAGCAGTGAGGGGGTAAGCGGGGAGCTGTTTTTT	CASSEGVSGELFF
NA	11	TRBV30	NA	TRBJ2-1	TGTGCCTGGAGTGTCGGGGGAGGGCAGTTCTTC	CAWSVGGGQFF
NA	12	TRBV10-3	TRBD1	TRBJ2-7	TGTGCCATCAGTCGGACAGGGGACGAGCAGTACTTC	CAISRTGDEQYF
NA	16	TRBV5-4	NA	TRBJ2-2	TGTGCCAGCAGCCACTTAGGACTAGGACAGGCCGGGGAGCTGTTTTTT	CASSHLGLGQAGELFF
NA	14	TRBV5-1	NA	TRBJ2-7	TGCGCCAGCAGCGCTGCTAGGGGAGCCTACGAGCAGTACTTC	CASSAARGAYEQYF
NA	13	TRBV4-1	NA	TRBJ2-7	TGCGCCAGCAGCCAACAAGCCTCCTACGAGCAGTACTTC	CASSQQASYEQYF
once	15	TRBV30	TRBD1	TRBJ2-5	TGTGCCTGGGAACGACAGGGGGTGATCCAAGAGACCCAGTACTTC	CAWERQGVIQETQYF
once	15	TRBV5-1	NA	TRBJ2-1	TGCGCCAGCAGCCCCGTGGGGGCCGTTGGCAATGAGCAGTTCTTC	CASSPVGAVGNEQFF
NA	17	TRBV21-1	NA	TRBJ1-5	TGTGCCAGCAGCAAAGAAGATCGGGGTTCGCGCAATCAGCCCCAGCATTTT	CASSKEDRGSRNQPQHF
NA	15	TRBV7-7	TRBD2	TRBJ2-5	TGTGCTAGCAGCTTCGGACTAGCGGGGGAGGAGACCCAGTACTTC	CASSFGLAGEETQYF
once	14	TRBV28	TRBD1	TRBJ2-5	TGTGCCAGCAGAAACGACAGGGGTCAGGAGACCCAGTACTTC	CASRNDRGQETQYF
NA	14	TRBV11-3	NA	TRBJ1-1	TGTGCCAGCAGCTTCGGGGGAACGGGAACTGAAGCTTTCTTT	CASSFGGTGTEAFF
NA	14	TRBV9	NA	TRBJ2-2	TGTGCCAGCAGCGTAGGCGGGACGACCGGGGAGCTGTTTTTT	CASSVGGTTGELFF
NA	14	TRBV28	NA	TRBJ2-7	TGTGCCAGCACCCCTCCGGGACACTCCTACGAGCAGTACTTC	CASTPPGHSYEQYF
NA	19	TRBV10-1	NA	TRBJ1-5	TGCGCCAGCAGCGAAACTTACTTCGGACAACGGAGAGGCAATCAGCCCCAGCATTTT	CASSETYFGQRRGNQPQHF
NA	15	TRBV11-2	NA	TRBJ1-5	TGTGCCAGCAGCTCCTCGACAGCAGAAAATCAGCCCCAGCATTTT	CASSSSTAENQPQHF
NA	19	TRBV9	TRBD1	TRBJ2-2	TGTGCCAGCAGCGCGAGCAGACAGGGAACGGTGATGAACACCGGGGAGCTGTTTTTT	CASSASRQGTVMNTGELFF
NA	13	TRBV7-9	TRBD2	TRBJ2-7	TGTGCCAGCAGCTGGAAGCGGGAGGGGGAGCAGTACTTC	CASSWKREGEQYF
NA	17	TRBV7-9	NA	TRBJ1-6	TGTGCCAGCAGCACAAATGACGGGGGGCCGGAGAATTCACCCCTCCACTTT	CASSTNDGGPENSPLHF
NA	15	TRBV2	TRBD2	TRBJ2-1	TGTGCCAGCAGTGACCGCGGGAGCTTCTACAATGAGCAGTTCTTC	CASSDRGSFYNEQFF
NA	14	TRBV27	NA	TRBJ2-7	TGTGCCAGCAGTTATGGTGACTCCTACTACGAGCAGTACTTC	CASSYGDSYYEQYF
NA	14	TRBV11-2	TRBD2	TRBJ2-7	TGTGCCAGCAGCCACGGGGGGTACTCCTACGAGCAGTACTTC	CASSHGGYSYEQYF
NA	14	TRBV4-3	NA	TRBJ2-7	TGCGCCAGCAGCCAAGAGCAGGAGACCTACGAGCAGTACTTC	CASSQEQETYEQYF
NA	16	TRBV15	TRBD2	TRBJ2-2	TGTGCCACCAGCGGCGGACTAGCGGGAATACCCGGGGAGCTGTTTTTT	CATSGGLAGIPGELFF
NA	11	TRBV9	NA	TRBJ1-1	TGTGCCAGCAGCGAAGGGGCAGAAGCTTTCTTT	CASSEGAEAFF
once	14	TRBV29-1	NA	TRBJ1-2	TGCAGCGTTGAAACCGGGGGCATCAACTATGGCTACACCTTC	CSVETGGINYGYTF
NA	14	TRBV6-1	NA	TRBJ2-1	TGTGCCAGCAGTGAGTATGGATTCTACAATGAGCAGTTCTTC	CASSEYGFYNEQFF
NA	17	TRBV4-1	TRBD2	TRBJ2-2	TGCGCCAGCAGCCAAGATACGACTAGCGGGAGGGCCGGGGAGCTGTTTTTT	CASSQDTTSGRAGELFF
NA	14	TRBV5-6	NA	TRBJ1-1	TGTGCCAGCAGCTTGTTACAGGAGAACACTGAAGCTTTCTTT	CASSLLQENTEAFF